This entry concerns a single T cell receptor beta chain. Its antigen is still unknown. Naive CD4 T cells, CD45RO-negative and CD62L-positive, were flow-sorted from PBMCs. The sample belongs to a study of human versus mouse CDR3 diversity and MHC coevolution. Study observations and caveats: Human CDR3s averaged more deletions and insertions than mouse CDR3s. By iCHAO1, human TCR beta clonotypes numbered some 1.6 million, the most.

The V and J ends lost 4 bases and 5 bases, in that order; junction bases with no gene match: 4. Germline V gene sequence: CDR1 ENHRY, CDR2 SYGVKD. The CDR3 spans 16 residues. Data came from immunoSEQ multiplex PCR; TCRdb stores just in-frame clones and leaves some out. This table has tens of thousands of clones, roughly 95% appearing once. The sequencing input was naive CD4+ T cells from blood. Subset: CD45RO-negative CD62L-positive naive CD4 T cells. V usage is TRBV10-3 and J usage is TRBJ2-1; 14 bases map to TRBD2. The TCR sequence derives from a person aged 25 to 69 in good health. CDR3 residues: CAISGGLAGGDNEQFF. Written as DNA, the CDR3 is TGTGCCATCAGTGGCGGACTAGCGGGAGGCGACAATGAGCAGTTCTTC.